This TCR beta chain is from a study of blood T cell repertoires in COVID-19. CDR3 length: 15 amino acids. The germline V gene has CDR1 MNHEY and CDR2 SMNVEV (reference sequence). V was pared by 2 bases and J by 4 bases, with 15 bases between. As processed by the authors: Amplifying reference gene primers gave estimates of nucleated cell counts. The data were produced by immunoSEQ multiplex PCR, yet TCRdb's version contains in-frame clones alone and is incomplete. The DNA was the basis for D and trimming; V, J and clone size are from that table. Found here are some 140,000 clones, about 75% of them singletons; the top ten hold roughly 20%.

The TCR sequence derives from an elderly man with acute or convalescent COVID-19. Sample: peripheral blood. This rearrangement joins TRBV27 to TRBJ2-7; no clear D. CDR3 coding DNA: TGTGCCAGCAGTTTAAGGTACTCGACGAGGTACGAGCAGTACTTC. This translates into CASSLRYSTRYEQYF.